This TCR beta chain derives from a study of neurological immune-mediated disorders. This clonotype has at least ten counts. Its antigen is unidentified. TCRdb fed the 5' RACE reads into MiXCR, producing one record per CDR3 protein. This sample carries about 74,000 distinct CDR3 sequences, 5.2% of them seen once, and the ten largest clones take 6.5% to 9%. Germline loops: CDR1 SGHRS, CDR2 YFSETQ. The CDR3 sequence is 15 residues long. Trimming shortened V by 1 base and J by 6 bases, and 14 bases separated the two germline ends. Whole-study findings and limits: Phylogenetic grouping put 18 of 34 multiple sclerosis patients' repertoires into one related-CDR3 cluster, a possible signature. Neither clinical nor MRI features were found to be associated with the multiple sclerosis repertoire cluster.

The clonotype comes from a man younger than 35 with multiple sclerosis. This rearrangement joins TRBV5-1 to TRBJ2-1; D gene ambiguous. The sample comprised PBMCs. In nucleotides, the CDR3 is TGCGCCAGCAGCTTGACAAGAAGTCCGTTCAATGAGCAGTTCTTC. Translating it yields CASSLTRSPFNEQFF.